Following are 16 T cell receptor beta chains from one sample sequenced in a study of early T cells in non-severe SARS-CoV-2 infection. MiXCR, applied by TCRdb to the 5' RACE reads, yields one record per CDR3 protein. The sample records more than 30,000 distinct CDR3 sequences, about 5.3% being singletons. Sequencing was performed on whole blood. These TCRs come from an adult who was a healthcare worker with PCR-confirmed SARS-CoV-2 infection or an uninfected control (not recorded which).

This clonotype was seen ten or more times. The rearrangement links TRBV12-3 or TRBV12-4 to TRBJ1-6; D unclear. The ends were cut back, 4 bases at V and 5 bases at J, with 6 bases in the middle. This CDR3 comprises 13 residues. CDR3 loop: CASSSRDNSPLHF. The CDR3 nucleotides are TGTGCCAGCAGTTCTAGGGATAATTCACCCCTCCACTTT.

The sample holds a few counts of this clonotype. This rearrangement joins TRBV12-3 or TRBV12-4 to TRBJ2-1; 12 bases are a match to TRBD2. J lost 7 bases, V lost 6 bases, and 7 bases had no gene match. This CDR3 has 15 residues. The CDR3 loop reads CASSLAGGPRNEQFF. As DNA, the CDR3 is TGTGCCAGCAGCCTAGCGGGAGGGCCGCGGAATGAGCAGTTCTTC.

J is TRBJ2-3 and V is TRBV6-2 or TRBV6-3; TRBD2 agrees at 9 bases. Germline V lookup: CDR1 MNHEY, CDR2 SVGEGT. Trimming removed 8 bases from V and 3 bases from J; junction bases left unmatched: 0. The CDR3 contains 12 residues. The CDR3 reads CASGLATDTQYF. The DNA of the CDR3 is TGTGCCAGCGGACTAGCGACAGATACGCAGTATTTT.

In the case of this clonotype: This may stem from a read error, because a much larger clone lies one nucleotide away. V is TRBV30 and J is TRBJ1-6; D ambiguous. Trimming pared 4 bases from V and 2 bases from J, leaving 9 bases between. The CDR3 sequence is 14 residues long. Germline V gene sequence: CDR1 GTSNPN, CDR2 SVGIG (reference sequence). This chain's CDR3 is CAWTDGPYNSPLHF. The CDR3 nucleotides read TGTGCCTGGACAGACGGACCCTATAATTCACCCCTCCACTTT.

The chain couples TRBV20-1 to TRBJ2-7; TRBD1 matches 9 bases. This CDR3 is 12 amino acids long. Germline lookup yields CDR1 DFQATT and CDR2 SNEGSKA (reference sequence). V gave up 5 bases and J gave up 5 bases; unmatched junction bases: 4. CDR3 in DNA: TGCAGTGCTGAGACAGGGGGTAACGAGCAGTACTTC. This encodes CSAETGGNEQYF.

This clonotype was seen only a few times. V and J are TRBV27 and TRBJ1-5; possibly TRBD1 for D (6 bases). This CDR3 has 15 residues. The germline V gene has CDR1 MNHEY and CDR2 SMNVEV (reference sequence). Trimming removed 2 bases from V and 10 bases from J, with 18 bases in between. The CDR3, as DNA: TGTGCCAGCAGTTTAACGGGGGACAACATTCATCCCCAGCATTTT. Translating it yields CASSLTGDNIHPQHF.

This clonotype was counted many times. CDR3 nucleotides: TGCAGTGCTAGAGCCGCGGGATCCTACGAGGAGCAGTACTTC. Translated: CSARAAGSYEEQYF. The chain combines TRBV20-1 with TRBJ2-7, with D possibly being TRBD2 (6 bases). Trimming removed 1 base at V and 7 bases at J, with 17 bases between. The CDR3 is 14 residues long. Germline lookup yields CDR1 DFQATT and CDR2 SNEGSKA (reference sequence).

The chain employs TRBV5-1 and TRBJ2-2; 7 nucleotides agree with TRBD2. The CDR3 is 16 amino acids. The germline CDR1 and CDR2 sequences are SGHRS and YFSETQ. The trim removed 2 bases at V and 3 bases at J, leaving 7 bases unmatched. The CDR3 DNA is TGCGCCAGCAGCTTAGGAGGCGGGAGTCACACCGGGGAGCTGTTTTTT. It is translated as CASSLGGGSHTGELFF.

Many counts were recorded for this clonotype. Here the CDR3 reads CASSPDRASSYEQYF. CDR3 coding DNA: TGTGCCAGCAGTCCCGACAGGGCCAGCTCCTACGAGCAGTACTTC. The V gene is TRBV25-1, the J gene TRBJ2-7, with TRBD1 matching 7 bases. The germline V gene encodes CDR1 MGHDK and CDR2 SYGVNS. This CDR3 is built from 15 residues. The J segment lost 0 bases and the V segment lost 5 bases, leaving 7 bases of the junction unmatched.

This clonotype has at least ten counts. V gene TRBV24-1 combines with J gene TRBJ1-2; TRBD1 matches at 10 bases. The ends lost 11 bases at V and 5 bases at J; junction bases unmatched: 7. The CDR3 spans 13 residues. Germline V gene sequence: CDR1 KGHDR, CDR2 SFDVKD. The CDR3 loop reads CAIGQGERYGYTF. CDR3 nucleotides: TGTGCCATAGGACAGGGGGAACGGTATGGCTACACCTTC.

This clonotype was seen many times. The chain's CDR3 is CASRTTANTEAFF. The CDR3 DNA reads as TGTGCCAGCAGGACGACAGCGAACACTGAAGCTTTCTTT. The chain couples TRBV6-1 to TRBJ1-1; D perhaps matches TRBD1 (5 bases). CDR1 and CDR2 from the germline V gene are MNHNS and SASEGT. The ends were cut back, 6 bases at V and 1 base at J, with 9 bases in the middle. This CDR3 is built from 13 residues.

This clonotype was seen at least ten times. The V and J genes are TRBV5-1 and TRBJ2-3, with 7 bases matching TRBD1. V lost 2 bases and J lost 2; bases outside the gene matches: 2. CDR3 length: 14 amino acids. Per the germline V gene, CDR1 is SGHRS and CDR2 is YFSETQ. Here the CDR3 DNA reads TGCGCCAGCAGCTTAGGACAGGACACAGATACGCAGTATTTT. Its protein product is CASSLGQDTDTQYF.

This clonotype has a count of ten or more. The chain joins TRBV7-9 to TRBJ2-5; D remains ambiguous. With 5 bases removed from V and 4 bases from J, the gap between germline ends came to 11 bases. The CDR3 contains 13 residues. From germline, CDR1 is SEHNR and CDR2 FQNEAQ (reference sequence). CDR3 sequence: CASSPLIGETQYF. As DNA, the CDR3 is TGTGCCAGCAGCCCATTAATTGGAGAGACCCAGTACTTC. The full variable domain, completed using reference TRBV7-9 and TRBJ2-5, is DTGVSQNPRHKITKRGQNVTFRCDPISEHNRLYWYRQTLGQGPEFLTYFQNEAQLEKSRLLSDRFSAERPKGSFSTLEIQRTEQGDSAMYLCASSPLIGETQYFGPGTRLLVL.

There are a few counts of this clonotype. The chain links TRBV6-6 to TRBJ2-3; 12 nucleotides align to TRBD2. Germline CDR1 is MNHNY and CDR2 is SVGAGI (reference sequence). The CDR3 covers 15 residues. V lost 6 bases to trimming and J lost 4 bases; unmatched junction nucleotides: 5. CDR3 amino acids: CASSKLAGGADTQYF. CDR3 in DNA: TGTGCCAGCAGCAAACTAGCGGGGGGAGCAGATACGCAGTATTTT.

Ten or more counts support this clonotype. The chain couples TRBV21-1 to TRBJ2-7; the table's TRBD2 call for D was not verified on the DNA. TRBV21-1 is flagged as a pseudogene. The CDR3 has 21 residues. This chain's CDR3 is CASSKAPGLAGTLPSPYEQYF. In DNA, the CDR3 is TGTGCCAGCAGCAAAGCCCCCGGACTAGCGGGAACACTGCCCTCCCCCTACGAGCAGTACTTC.

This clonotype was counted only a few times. The DNA of the CDR3 is TGCGCCAGCAGCTTCTACTCGGGACTAGCGGGAGGGCTCGCCTACAATGAGCAGTTCTTC. This gives the protein CASSFYSGLAGGLAYNEQFF. V gene TRBV5-1 combines with J gene TRBJ2-1; TRBD2 matches 16 bases. The germline V gene has CDR1 SGHRS and CDR2 YFSETQ. The length of the CDR3 is 20 residues. Losses at the gene ends were 2 bases for V and 2 bases for J; bases not matched to a gene: 10. Full variable domain (missing parts from reference TRBV5-1 and TRBJ2-1): KAGVTQTPRYLIKTRGQQVTLSCSPISGHRSVSWYQQTPGQGLQFLFEYFSETQRNKGNFPGRFSGRQFSNSRSEMNVSTLELGDSALYLCASSFYSGLAGGLAYNEQFFGPGTRLTVL.